The rows below give T cell receptor beta chains drawn from one sample of a study of T cell changes during pregnancy in multiple sclerosis. Only in-frame clones appear in the TCRdb table, and some are missing; sequencing was by immunoSEQ multiplex PCR. Here the sample spans some 97,000 clones, about 90% being singletons. The source was peripheral blood, collected after pregnancy. The receptors derive from a female donor with multiple sclerosis, enrolled in a pregnancy study. CDR3s include the opening cysteine and the closing phenylalanine or tryptophan. D genes are given only for firm matches. Rows give clone size only sometimes, using once, few, many, or a class for an expanded clone.

TRBJ2-7 TRBV2 NA NA TGTGCCAGCAGTGAAGATTTAGGCGGAGAGCAGTACTTC CASSEDLGGEQYF
TRBJ1-2 TRBV21-1 NA NA TGTGCCAGCTGGACAGGGCTCAGGGGCTACACCTTC CASWTGLRGYTF
TRBJ2-3 TRBV9 NA NA TGTGCCAGCAGCGGACTAGATCCGGATACGCAGTATTTT CASSGLDPDTQYF
TRBJ1-1 TRBV5-1 NA NA TGCGCCAGCAGCTTGGACAGGAACACTGAAGCTTTCTTT CASSLDRNTEAFF
TRBJ1-1 TRBV11-2 NA NA TGTGCCAGCAGCTCTCTCACTGAAGCTTTCTTT CASSSLTEAFF
TRBJ1-1 TRBV27 NA NA TGTGCCAGCAGTTTAGGAAGGGGCACTGAAGCTTTCTTT CASSLGRGTEAFF
TRBJ2-7 TRBV6-6 NA NA TGTGCCAGCAGTTACGGCATGAACTACGAGCAGTACTTC CASSYGMNYEQYF
TRBJ2-2 TRBV27 NA TRBD2 TGTGCCAGCAGATGGGGGACTACCACCGGGGAGCTGTTTTTT CASRWGTTTGELFF
TRBJ2-5 TRBV28 once TRBD1 TGTGCCAGCAGTTTCGAGGGACAGGGATGGGAGACCCAGTACTTC CASSFEGQGWETQYF
TRBJ1-2 TRBV14 once NA TGTGCCAGCAGCCAGGCAGGGATCTATGGCTACACCTTC CASSQAGIYGYTF
TRBJ1-5 TRBV27 NA NA TGTGCCAGCAGTTCAGAGGGTTCGGGCAATCAGCCCCAGCATTTT CASSSEGSGNQPQHF
TRBJ2-3 TRBV7-9 NA NA TGTGCCAGCAGCGCCCCTTCCTCAGTCACGCAGTATTTT CASSAPSSVTQYF
TRBJ2-1 TRBV2 NA TRBD2 TGTGCCACATCTAGCGGGACCGGCTACAATGAGCAGTTCTTC CATSSGTGYNEQFF
TRBJ1-4 TRBV11-2 NA NA TGTGCCAGCAGCGTTCAGGGATTTGTTGAAAAACTGTTTTTT CASSVQGFVEKLFF
TRBJ2-7 TRBV7-9 NA NA TGTGCCAGCAGCTTAAGGGGGACCTACGAGCAGTACTTC CASSLRGTYEQYF
TRBJ2-1 TRBV5-1 NA TRBD1 TGCGCCAGTGAGCGAACAGGGGACTCCTACAATGAGCAGTTCTTC CASERTGDSYNEQFF
TRBJ2-2 TRBV27 NA NA TGTGCCAGCAGTTTATTTATCCAGGTGGTAGGGGACACCGGGGAGCTGTTTTTT CASSLFIQVVGDTGELFF
TRBJ2-2 TRBV6-1 NA NA TGTGCCAGCAGTGCAGGGTTCACCGGGGAGCTGTTTTTT CASSAGFTGELFF
TRBJ2-1 TRBV4-1 NA TRBD1 TGCGCCAGCAGCCAGATATCAGGGGGCGCGGAAAAGTTCTTC CASSQISGGAEKFF
TRBJ1-6 TRBV6-6 NA TRBD1 TGTGCCAGCAACCCGACAGGGGGATCCTATAATTCACCCCTCCACTTT CASNPTGGSYNSPLHF
TRBJ1-2 TRBV19 NA NA TGTGCCAGTAGTCATCCGCAGGGATCCCACTATGGCTACACCTTC CASSHPQGSHYGYTF
TRBJ2-5 TRBV19 NA NA TGTGCCAGTAGTACGGGAGTTCCCCAAGAGACCCAGTACTTC CASSTGVPQETQYF
TRBJ1-5 TRBV28 NA NA TGTGCCAGCAGTCCGGGGGTGGCAGGAGGCCAGCCCCAGCATTTT CASSPGVAGGQPQHF
TRBJ2-7 TRBV7-9 once TRBD1 TGTGCCAGCAGCTTAGCACAGGGGGCACCCTACGAGCAGTACTTC CASSLAQGAPYEQYF
TRBJ2-1 TRBV10-3 NA TRBD2 TGTGCCATCAAAGCGGGGGTTAGCTCCTACAATGAGCAGTTCTTC CAIKAGVSSYNEQFF
TRBJ2-5 TRBV7-2 NA TRBD2 TGTGCCAGCAGCTTAGGCCTAGCGGGGGCCCAAGAGACCCAGTACTTC CASSLGLAGAQETQYF
TRBJ2-7 TRBV11-1 NA TRBD2 TGTGCCAGCAGCCCGAGCGGGAGACTCTACGAGCAGTACTTC CASSPSGRLYEQYF
TRBJ1-2 TRBV7-3 NA NA TGTGCCAGCAGTATGACCGGGGATTATGGCTACACCTTC CASSMTGDYGYTF
TRBJ2-1 TRBV7-8 NA TRBD2 TGTGCCAGCAGCTTACTCGGGGGGACCTACAATGAGCAGTTCTTC CASSLLGGTYNEQFF
TRBJ1-2 TRBV12-5 NA NA TGTGCTAGTGGTTCGACTCCGGGGTTCTATGGCTACACCTTC CASGSTPGFYGYTF
TRBJ1-2 TRBV19 NA TRBD1 TGTGCCAGTACCACGGACAGGGGGAACTATGGCTACACCTTC CASTTDRGNYGYTF
TRBJ2-1 TRBV5-6 NA TRBD1 TGTGCCAGCAGCTTCAGACAGGGCCGGCACAATGAGCAGTTCTTC CASSFRQGRHNEQFF
TRBJ2-3 TRBV28 NA TRBD2 TGTGCCAGCAGTAAACTAGCGGGATCCACAGATACGCAGTATTTT CASSKLAGSTDTQYF
TRBJ2-1 TRBV15 NA NA TGTGCCACCAGCAGAGCTAACGGTGAGCAGTTCTTC CATSRANGEQFF
TRBJ2-2 TRBV29-1 once TRBD1 TGCAGCGTCGAGGACAGGGCCGAAACCGGGGAGCTGTTTTTT CSVEDRAETGELFF
TRBJ1-6 TRBV19 NA TRBD1 TGTGCCAGTTTGGGGGACAGGGGACGCTCACCCCTCCACTTT CASLGDRGRSPLHF
TRBJ2-7 TRBV10-3 NA NA TGTGCCATCAGGCGGGGAGCGGAGGACGAGCAGTACTTC CAIRRGAEDEQYF
TRBJ1-1 TRBV14 NA NA TGTGCCAGCAGCCAGCACAGGGAAGCTTTCTTT CASSQHREAFF
TRBJ1-6 TRBV7-2 NA NA TGTGCCAGCAGCAAACCTGGAAGGGGATACGGTAATTCACCCCTCCACTTT CASSKPGRGYGNSPLHF
TRBJ2-6 TRBV28 NA NA TGTGCCAGCATGCTAGGCGGCTCTGGGGCCAACGTCCTGACTTTC CASMLGGSGANVLTF
TRBJ1-4 TRBV7-9 NA NA TGTGCCAGCAGCTTAAGTCTGGAGTCTGAAAAACTGTTTTTT CASSLSLESEKLFF
TRBJ2-7 TRBV30 NA NA TGTGCCTGGATGAGGGGGACCTACGAGCAGTACTTC CAWMRGTYEQYF
TRBJ2-3 TRBV28 NA NA TGTGCCAGCAGGGCCGCTAGCACAGATACGCAGTATTTT CASRAASTDTQYF
TRBJ2-5 TRBV9 NA NA TGTGCCAGCAGCCCCCCCGGGAAGGAGACCCAGTACTTC CASSPPGKETQYF
TRBJ2-7 TRBV27 NA TRBD1 TGTGCCAGCAGATCATTCGGGCCGGACAGGGGGTCCTACGAGCAGTACTTC CASRSFGPDRGSYEQYF
TRBJ2-1 TRBV7-3 NA TRBD2 TGTGCCAGCAGCTATGTAGCGGGAGGTTACAATGAGCAGTTCTTC CASSYVAGGYNEQFF
TRBJ2-3 TRBV10-3 NA TRBD1 TGTGCCATCAGTGAATTCGGCGGGACAGGGCTACAGTATTTT CAISEFGGTGLQYF
TRBJ1-2 TRBV6-1 NA NA TGTGCCAGCAGTGCAGGGTTCAACTATGGCTACACCTTC CASSAGFNYGYTF
TRBJ2-7 TRBV4-1 NA NA TGCGCCAGCAGCCAAGATTACGGGTCGTCCGAGCAGTACTTC CASSQDYGSSEQYF
TRBJ1-3 TRBV6-6 NA TRBD1 TGTGCCAGCAGGGACAGGGGGCTAGGAAACACCATATATTTT CASRDRGLGNTIYF